A selection of T cell receptor beta chains follows, all from one sample in a study of human versus mouse CDR3 diversity and MHC coevolution. Libraries were prepared by immunoSEQ multiplex PCR; TCRdb keeps only in-frame clonotypes and omits some of them. The repertoire has about 81,000 clones, 80% to 95% of them found once; the top ten carry 1.1% to 1.5%. Sequencing was done on a sample of naive CD4+ T cells from blood. The receptor source for this set is a person between 25 and 70 years old in good health. Both conserved end residues are part of each CDR3. A D gene is named only where the DNA matches it firmly.

d_call j_call v_call cdr3_aa
TRBD1 TRBJ2-2 TRBV19 CASSTPGTGRTGELFF
NA TRBJ2-1 TRBV7-6 CASSPGQGAVAGAWSSYNEQFF
TRBD1 TRBJ1-2 TRBV29-1 CSIGQDLNDYGYTF
NA TRBJ1-1 TRBV6-5 CASSTKTEAFF
TRBD2 TRBJ2-7 TRBV7-2 CASSPRGARVEQYF
TRBD1 TRBJ1-1 TRBV5-6 CASSSPPGGTEAFF
NA TRBJ1-5 TRBV7-2 CASSFRPGHQPNQPQHF
NA TRBJ1-1 TRBV6-5 CASSYLGGNTEAFF
NA TRBJ1-1 TRBV28 CASSLWRGDGGAFF
TRBD1 TRBJ1-5 TRBV28 CASSWTGVSNQPQHF
NA TRBJ2-3 TRBV7-3 CASSVTYTDTQYF
TRBD2 TRBJ2-5 TRBV4-2 CASSQGLAGVEETQYF
NA TRBJ2-7 TRBV5-4 CASSSRQASSYEQYF
NA TRBJ2-2 TRBV6-6 CASSYRTAGRAGELFF
TRBD2 TRBJ2-3 TRBV5-1 CASSSGTSGSSTDTQYF